Listed below are T cell receptor beta chains from one sample, sequenced in a study of shared clonotypes between healthy human individuals. Libraries were prepared by immunoSEQ multiplex PCR; TCRdb keeps only in-frame clonotypes and omits some of them. The top ten hold around 1.7% of the sample, which has around 2.1 million clones, under 95% seen once. The sample consisted of naive CD8+ T cells from PBMCs. The receptor set was obtained from a man between 18 and 35 years old in good health. Some clones in this sample may be carry-over from other donors' samples. Both conserved end residues are part of each CDR3. Fields, in order: D gene, J gene, V gene, clone size, CDR3 DNA, CDR3 protein. D genes are given only for firm matches. Clone size appears in some rows only: once, few, many, or a class for an expanded clone.

D gene: .; J gene: TRBJ2-1; V gene: TRBV4-3; clone size: .; CDR3 DNA: TGCGCCAGCAGCCAAGATTATGGGGGAGGCGAGCAGTTCTTC; CDR3 protein: CASSQDYGGGEQFF
D gene: .; J gene: TRBJ2-7; V gene: TRBV28; clone size: .; CDR3 DNA: TGTGCCAGCAGTCCGAGTGGGTGGGGGCAGTACTTC; CDR3 protein: CASSPSGWGQYF
D gene: TRBD2; J gene: TRBJ2-3; V gene: TRBV11-2; clone size: .; CDR3 DNA: TGTGCCAGCAGCCTTAGTAAGGGACTAGCTGATCCAGATACGCAGTATTTT; CDR3 protein: CASSLSKGLADPDTQYF
D gene: .; J gene: TRBJ2-7; V gene: TRBV29-1; clone size: .; CDR3 DNA: TGCAGCGTTGAAAGAGCGGGTCCTTTTGAGGGCTACGAGCAGTACTTC; CDR3 protein: CSVERAGPFEGYEQYF
D gene: TRBD1; J gene: TRBJ2-7; V gene: TRBV5-1; clone size: once; CDR3 DNA: TGCGCCAGCAGCCTCCCCCGGGACAGGGCGACCTACGAGCAGTACTTC; CDR3 protein: CASSLPRDRATYEQYF
D gene: .; J gene: TRBJ1-2; V gene: TRBV7-7; clone size: .; CDR3 DNA: TGTGCCAGCAGCTCTCGGACAACCTCAAACTATGGCTACACCTTC; CDR3 protein: CASSSRTTSNYGYTF
D gene: .; J gene: TRBJ1-5; V gene: TRBV9; clone size: .; CDR3 DNA: TGTGCCAGCAGCGGGGGACGGAGCCCCAATCAGCCCCAGCATTTT; CDR3 protein: CASSGGRSPNQPQHF
D gene: TRBD2; J gene: TRBJ2-5; V gene: TRBV29-1; clone size: .; CDR3 DNA: TGCAGCGTTCCCAGTCCGGGACTAGCGGTCCAAGAGAGCCAGTACTTC; CDR3 protein: CSVPSPGLAVQESQYF
D gene: .; J gene: TRBJ1-4; V gene: TRBV10-3; clone size: .; CDR3 DNA: TGTGCCATCAGCGAAAAACTGTTTTTT; CDR3 protein: CAISEKLFF
D gene: TRBD2; J gene: TRBJ2-1; V gene: TRBV7-6; clone size: .; CDR3 DNA: TGTGCCAGCAGCCGCCTAGCCGGTGCGGGAGGTTACTACAATGAGCAGTTCTTC; CDR3 protein: CASSRLAGAGGYYNEQFF
D gene: .; J gene: TRBJ2-1; V gene: TRBV7-7; clone size: once; CDR3 DNA: TGTGCCAGCAGCTTAGGATCAGGCTCCTACAATGAGCAGTTCTTC; CDR3 protein: CASSLGSGSYNEQFF
D gene: .; J gene: TRBJ2-5; V gene: TRBV27; clone size: .; CDR3 DNA: TGTGCCAGCAGTCAACGGGATTGGTACCAAGAGACCCAGTACTTC; CDR3 protein: CASSQRDWYQETQYF
D gene: .; J gene: TRBJ1-2; V gene: TRBV7-7; clone size: .; CDR3 DNA: TGTGCCAGCAGCTTAGCGCGGTACTATGGCTACACCTTC; CDR3 protein: CASSLARYYGYTF
D gene: .; J gene: TRBJ1-1; V gene: TRBV4-1; clone size: .; CDR3 DNA: TGCGCCACACGTTTTGAGGGTGGAGGTACTGAAGCTTTCTTT; CDR3 protein: CATRFEGGGTEAFF
D gene: .; J gene: TRBJ2-1; V gene: TRBV11-2; clone size: .; CDR3 DNA: TGTGCCAGCAGCTTGAGCGGCCTCCGGGGGAATGAGCAGTTCTTC; CDR3 protein: CASSLSGLRGNEQFF
D gene: TRBD2; J gene: TRBJ2-7; V gene: TRBV29-1; clone size: .; CDR3 DNA: TGCAGCGTTATATACGGGACTAGCGTCTACGAGCAGTACTTC; CDR3 protein: CSVIYGTSVYEQYF
D gene: .; J gene: TRBJ2-3; V gene: TRBV25-1; clone size: .; CDR3 DNA: TGTGCCAGCAGTGGACAGAGTAGCACAGATACGCAGTATTTT; CDR3 protein: CASSGQSSTDTQYF
D gene: TRBD1; J gene: TRBJ2-3; V gene: TRBV7-3; clone size: .; CDR3 DNA: TGTGCCAGCAGTGCAGGGGGAAGCACAGATACGCAGTATTTT; CDR3 protein: CASSAGGSTDTQYF
D gene: TRBD1; J gene: TRBJ1-2; V gene: TRBV25-1; clone size: .; CDR3 DNA: TGTGCCAGCAGTGACAGGGGGCAGGGAAACTATGGCTACACCTTC; CDR3 protein: CASSDRGQGNYGYTF
D gene: .; J gene: TRBJ2-7; V gene: TRBV9; clone size: once; CDR3 DNA: TGTGCCAGCAGCGTAGGCAAGGGGGTCGGTTACGAGCAGTACTTC; CDR3 protein: CASSVGKGVGYEQYF
D gene: .; J gene: TRBJ2-4; V gene: TRBV7-9; clone size: .; CDR3 DNA: TGTGCCAGCAGCTTATCCGACAGTCTAGCCAAAAACATTCAGTACTTC; CDR3 protein: CASSLSDSLAKNIQYF
D gene: TRBD1; J gene: TRBJ2-1; V gene: TRBV6-1; clone size: .; CDR3 DNA: TGTGCCAGCAGTGAAGGCCCGAGACAGGGGGCGAGAAGCAAGTTCTTC; CDR3 protein: CASSEGPRQGARSKFF
D gene: .; J gene: TRBJ2-7; V gene: TRBV7-9; clone size: few; CDR3 DNA: TGTGCCAGCAGCCTATACGAGCAGTACTTC; CDR3 protein: CASSLYEQYF
D gene: TRBD2; J gene: TRBJ2-1; V gene: TRBV5-6; clone size: .; CDR3 DNA: TGTGCCAGCACCGGGGGGGCTCCGAGCTCCTACAATGAGCAGTTCTTC; CDR3 protein: CASTGGAPSSYNEQFF
D gene: TRBD1; J gene: TRBJ2-1; V gene: TRBV7-9; clone size: .; CDR3 DNA: TGTGCCAGCAGCGCCCCTGGGACAGGCCCAATGGGAGGAGAGCAGTTCTTC; CDR3 protein: CASSAPGTGPMGGEQFF
D gene: .; J gene: TRBJ2-7; V gene: TRBV10-1; clone size: .; CDR3 DNA: TGCGCCAGCAGTGACCAGCCCCGGAGCTCCTACGAGCAGTACTTC; CDR3 protein: CASSDQPRSSYEQYF
D gene: .; J gene: TRBJ2-6; V gene: TRBV10-1; clone size: .; CDR3 DNA: TGCGCCAGCATGAAAAGGCCTCCTGGGGCCAACGTCCTGACTTTC; CDR3 protein: CASMKRPPGANVLTF
D gene: .; J gene: TRBJ1-1; V gene: TRBV28; clone size: few; CDR3 DNA: TGTGCCAGCAGTTTCGGACGCTCTGAAGCTTTCTTT; CDR3 protein: CASSFGRSEAFF
D gene: .; J gene: TRBJ2-7; V gene: TRBV19; clone size: .; CDR3 DNA: TGTGCCAGCCAACAGGGCCCCTACGAGCAGTACTTC; CDR3 protein: CASQQGPYEQYF
D gene: .; J gene: TRBJ2-7; V gene: TRBV28; clone size: .; CDR3 DNA: TGTGCCAGCAGTTTCGGGGTTCGGAACGAGCAGTACTTC; CDR3 protein: CASSFGVRNEQYF
D gene: .; J gene: TRBJ1-2; V gene: TRBV19; clone size: .; CDR3 DNA: TGTGCCAGTAGTGCCGACGGGTCTCCTGCGGAGGGCTACACCTTC; CDR3 protein: CASSADGSPAEGYTF
D gene: .; J gene: TRBJ2-1; V gene: TRBV29-1; clone size: .; CDR3 DNA: TGCAGCGTTGAAGAGTCGGGGGTCTACAATGAGCAGTTCTTC; CDR3 protein: CSVEESGVYNEQFF
D gene: .; J gene: TRBJ2-5; V gene: TRBV7-9; clone size: .; CDR3 DNA: TGTGCCAGCAGCCCTATCCGGGGGGCGGAAGAGACCCAGTACTTC; CDR3 protein: CASSPIRGAEETQYF
D gene: TRBD2; J gene: TRBJ2-6; V gene: TRBV4-3; clone size: .; CDR3 DNA: TGCGCCAGCAGCCAAGGAGCGGGGCGCAAAATGAGGGCCAACGTCCTGACTTTC; CDR3 protein: CASSQGAGRKMRANVLTF
D gene: TRBD1; J gene: TRBJ1-1; V gene: TRBV19; clone size: .; CDR3 DNA: TGTGCCAGTAGTCCGCGCAGGGGGCCGACTGAAGCTTTCTTT; CDR3 protein: CASSPRRGPTEAFF
D gene: .; J gene: TRBJ1-3; V gene: TRBV9; clone size: once; CDR3 DNA: TGTGCCAGCAGCGTAGGCGGGGGGACCAATGGAAACACCATATATTTT; CDR3 protein: CASSVGGGTNGNTIYF
D gene: .; J gene: TRBJ2-7; V gene: TRBV6-5; clone size: once; CDR3 DNA: TGTGCCAGCACCCCATCCGGGACCTTCTACGAGCAGTACTTC; CDR3 protein: CASTPSGTFYEQYF
D gene: .; J gene: TRBJ1-2; V gene: TRBV7-9; clone size: .; CDR3 DNA: TGTGCCAGCAGCATAGACATAGCCTATGGCTACACCTTC; CDR3 protein: CASSIDIAYGYTF
D gene: .; J gene: TRBJ1-3; V gene: TRBV25-1; clone size: .; CDR3 DNA: TGTGCCAGCAGCCCCGTAACATTTGGTGGAAACACCATATATTTT; CDR3 protein: CASSPVTFGGNTIYF
D gene: .; J gene: TRBJ1-1; V gene: TRBV27; clone size: .; CDR3 DNA: TGTGCCAGCAGTTTATCCCGGGGAGGGTACCCTGAAGCTTTCTTT; CDR3 protein: CASSLSRGGYPEAFF